What follows are 8 T cell receptor beta chains derived from one specimen sequenced in a study of molecular identifiers for immune sequencing clone quantification. Each CDR3 protein is one row after TCRdb ran MiXCR on the PCR reads. Of approximately 320,000 distinct CDR3 sequences in the sample, roughly 24% are singletons; the top ten hold about 0.73%. The sample consisted of naive CD8+ T cells from blood, with Jurkat cell RNA spiked in. Subset in this sample: FACS-sorted CD8+CD4-CCR7+CD45RA+ naive T cells. These receptors all come from a human donor in good health. Some libraries in this study had Jurkat cell RNA spiked in.

As concerns this clonotype: One base away lies a much larger clone, so this may be a sequencing read error. V usage is TRBV6-5 and J usage is TRBJ2-1, with 8 bases fitting TRBD1. Looked up from germline, CDR1 is MNHEY and CDR2 is SVGAGI. The CDR3 length is 15 residues. The DNA for the CDR3 is TGTGCCAGCAGTTACTCGTACGGACAGGGTATTGAGCCGTTCTTC. The encoded protein is CASSYSYGQGIEPFF.

In the case of this clonotype: A much larger clone is a single base away; this may be a read error. The rearrangement uses TRBV29-1 and TRBJ2-1; TRBD2 matches at 10 bases. This CDR3 is built from 16 residues. The germline CDR1 and CDR2 sequences are SQVTM and ANQGSEA. V shed 3 bases, J shed 9 bases, and the junction held 14 bases outside the gene matches. The CDR3 coding sequence is TGCAGCGTTGACGGTTCGGGGGGACTAGCGCCGGGTGAGCAGTTCTTC. Its translation is CSVDGSGGLAPGEQFF.

This clonotype was found many times. CDR3 DNA: TGTGCCAGCAGTTACGGACCCCAAGAGACCCAGTACTTC. Encoded protein: CASSYGPQETQYF. The rearrangement links TRBV6-5 to TRBJ2-5; D not resolved. Trimming removed 2 bases from V and 1 base from J, with 5 bases in between. This CDR3 region has 13 residues. Germline values: CDR1 MNHEY, CDR2 SVGAGI.

This clonotype came up many times. The V call is TRBV7-9, the J call TRBJ1-1; D uncertain. The CDR3 extends over 14 amino acids. In germline, CDR1 is SEHNR, CDR2 FQNEAQ (reference sequence). V lost 5 bases and J 4 bases, leaving 14 bases between the germline ends. CDR3 bases: TGTGCCAGCAGCCCAGTCCCCCGGTCCACTGAAGCTTTCTTT. Translated, it gives CASSPVPRSTEAFF. Using reference TRBV7-9 and TRBJ1-1 for the parts outside the CDR3, the full variable domain is DTGVSQNPRHKITKRGQNVTFRCDPISEHNRLYWYRQTLGQGPEFLTYFQNEAQLEKSRLLSDRFSAERPKGSFSTLEIQRTEQGDSAMYLCASSPVPRSTEAFFGQGTRLTVV.

This clonotype has ten or more counts. The chain uses TRBV7-6 and TRBJ2-6, with TRBD1 as a possible D gene (6 bases). V was pared by 1 base and J by 4 bases, with 11 bases between. Germline CDR1 reads SGHVS; CDR2 reads FNYEAQ. There are 16 residues in the CDR3. The CDR3 protein is CASSLDQGTGANVLTF. CDR3 in DNA: TGTGCCAGCAGCTTAGATCAGGGGACCGGGGCCAACGTCCTGACTTTC.

Comment on this clonotype: One base away lies a much larger clone, so this may be a sequencing read error. A read error is likely, as this CDR3 ends without the conserved phenylalanine or tryptophan. CDR3 nucleotide sequence: TGTGCCACCAGTGATCGACAGGGGCCCGAGACCCAGTACTGC. Its protein product is CATSDRQGPETQYC. This chain uses TRBV24-1 with TRBJ2-5; 8 nucleotides line up with TRBD1. CDR1 is KGHDR, CDR2 SFDVKD, per germline. This CDR3 is 14 amino acids long. With 3 bases clipped from V and 5 bases from J, the junction kept 4 bases outside the gene matches.

At least ten counts were recorded for this clonotype. Germline and junction disagree at one end, which may indicate a read error. The chain recombines TRBV12-3 or TRBV12-4 with TRBJ2-5; 8 nucleotides match TRBD1. CDR3 size: 16 residues. The CDR3 is CASSTPGGAYQETQYF. CDR3 coding DNA: TGTGCCAGCAGTACTCCAGGGGGCGCTTACCAGGAGACCCAGTACTTC.

The rearrangement links TRBV2 to TRBJ1-1, with D unclear. Trimming cost V 11 bases and J 1 base, with 14 bases left between them. CDR1 is SNHLY, CDR2 FYNNEI, per germline. This CDR3 contains 13 residues. The CDR3 sequence is CAGVGVENTEAFF. Written as DNA, the CDR3 is TGTGCCGGGGTTGGGGTTGAGAACACTGAAGCTTTCTTT.